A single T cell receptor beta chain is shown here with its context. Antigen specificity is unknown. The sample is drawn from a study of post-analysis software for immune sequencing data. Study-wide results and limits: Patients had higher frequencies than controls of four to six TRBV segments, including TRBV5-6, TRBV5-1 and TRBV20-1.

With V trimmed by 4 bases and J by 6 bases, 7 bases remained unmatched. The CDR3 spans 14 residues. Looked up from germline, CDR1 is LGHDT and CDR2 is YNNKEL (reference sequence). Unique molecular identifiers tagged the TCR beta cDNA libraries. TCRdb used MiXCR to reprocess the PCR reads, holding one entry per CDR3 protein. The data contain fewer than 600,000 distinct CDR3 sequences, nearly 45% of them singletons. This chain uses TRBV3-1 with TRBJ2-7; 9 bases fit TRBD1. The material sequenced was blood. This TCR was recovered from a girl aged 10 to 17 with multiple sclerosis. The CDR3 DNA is TGTGCCAGCAGCCGGGGACAGGGCTATGGCGAGCAGTACTTC. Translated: CASSRGQGYGEQYF.